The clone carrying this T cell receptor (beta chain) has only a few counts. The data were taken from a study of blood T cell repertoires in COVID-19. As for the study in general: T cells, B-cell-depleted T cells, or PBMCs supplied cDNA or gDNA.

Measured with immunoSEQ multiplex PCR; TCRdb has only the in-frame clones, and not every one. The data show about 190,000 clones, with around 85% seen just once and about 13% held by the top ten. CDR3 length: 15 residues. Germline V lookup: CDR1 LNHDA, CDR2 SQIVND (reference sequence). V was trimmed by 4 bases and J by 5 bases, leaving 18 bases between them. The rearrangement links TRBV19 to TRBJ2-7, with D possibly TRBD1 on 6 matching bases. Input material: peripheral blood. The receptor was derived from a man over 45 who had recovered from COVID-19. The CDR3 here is CASSTLQGSWNEQYF. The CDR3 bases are TGTGCCAGTAGTACCCTACAGGGCAGTTGGAACGAGCAGTACTTC.